This TCR beta chain emerged from a study of beta chain features in type 1 diabetes. Study at large: Patient and healthy donor groups were alike in age, gender and cell yields.

This clone appeared a few times. The antigen is unknown. Germline V gives CDR1 KGHSH, CDR2 LQKENI. The CDR3 length is 14 residues. The V segment lost 6 bases and the J segment 3 bases; nucleotides outside the gene matches: 4. General observations from the study: Within each of all four CD4+ subsets, Type 1 diabetes patients had TCRB CDR3s that were moderately but significantly shorter.

Sequencing targeted expressed TCRB transcripts, as all isolated RNA had been reverse transcribed. Profiling relied on immunoSEQ multiplex PCR, and the TCRdb table lists in-frame clones only, not all of them. The profile covers 500,000 to 650,000 clones, with roughly 12% appearing a single time and around 0.12% taken by the ten largest. Donors underwent one heparinised blood draw, about 120 mL on average. Populations isolated by sorting all had purity greater than 95%. This clonotype was obtained from a man aged 25 to 40 with type 1 diabetes. The genes are TRBV18 and TRBJ2-3; the match to TRBD1 covers 9 bases. Sequencing was performed on naive CD4+ T cells from blood. CDR3 amino acids: CASSVQGATDTQYF. CDR3 nucleotide sequence: TGTGCCAGCTCGGTACAGGGGGCAACAGATACGCAGTATTTT.